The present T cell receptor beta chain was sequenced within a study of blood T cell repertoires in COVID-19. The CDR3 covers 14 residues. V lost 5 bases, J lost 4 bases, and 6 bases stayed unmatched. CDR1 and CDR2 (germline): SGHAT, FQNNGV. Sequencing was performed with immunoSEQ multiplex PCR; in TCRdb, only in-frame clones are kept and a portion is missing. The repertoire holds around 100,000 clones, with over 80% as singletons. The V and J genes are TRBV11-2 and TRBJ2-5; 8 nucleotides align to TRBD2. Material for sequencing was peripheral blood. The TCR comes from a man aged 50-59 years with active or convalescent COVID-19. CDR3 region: CASSLSLAGETQYF. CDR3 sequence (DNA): TGTGCCAGCAGCCTATCTCTAGCGGGAGAGACCCAGTACTTC. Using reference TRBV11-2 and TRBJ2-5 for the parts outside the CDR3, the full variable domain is EAGVAQSPRYKIIEKRQSVAFWCNPISGHATLYWYQQILGQGPKLLIQFQNNGVVDDSQLPKDRFSAERLKGVDSTLKIQPAKLEDSAVYLCASSLSLAGETQYFGPGTRLLVL.